What follows are 23 T cell receptor beta chains derived from one specimen sequenced in a study of post-analysis software for immune sequencing data (dated by TCRdb to about 2015). For these TCRs, the target antigens are not known. What the research found in general, with its limitations: Significantly higher frequencies in patients than in controls were found for about 5 TRBV segments, including TRBV5-6, TRBV5-1 and TRBV20-1.

Library method: PCR. The run used an Illumina HiSeq 2500. To reduce PCR and sequencing biases, unique molecular identifiers were built into the TCR beta cDNA libraries. TCRdb handled the public reads itself, with Q25 trimming in fastp and clone calling in MiXCR, and kept productive beta chains. For every CDR3 protein sequence, its rows merge into one entry that carries the most common genes and DNA. Counted in this sample were hundreds of thousands of distinct CDR3 sequences; 59% of them appeared once. Approximately 11% of the sample goes to the ten largest clones. Sequences were obtained from blood. The receptors stem from a girl aged 2-10 years with multiple sclerosis.

The genes are TRBV7-9 and TRBJ2-6, with 9 bases matching TRBD1. CDR1 and CDR2 (germline): SEHNR, FQNEAQ (reference sequence). V trimming: 6 bases; J trimming: 1 base; junction bases outside the gene matches: 7. This CDR3 has 17 amino acids. The CDR3, as DNA: TGTGCCAGCAGGGGGACAGGGCGTTATTCTGGGGCCAACGTCCTGACTTTC. Residues: CASRGTGRYSGANVLTF.

This clonotype was detected only a few times. The chain carries TRBV15 and TRBJ2-1, with a weak D call TRBD1 (6 bases). The CDR3 consists of 15 residues. Germline-derived CDR1 and CDR2 are LNHNV and YYDKDF (reference sequence). The V gene lost 0 bases and the J gene lost 5 bases, with 11 bases spanning the gap. CDR3 nucleotide sequence: TGTGCCACCAGCAGAGATAGGGGGTGGAACAATGAGCAGTTCTTC. This encodes CATSRDRGWNNEQFF.

J is TRBJ1-2 and V is TRBV10-3; D perhaps matches TRBD1 (5 bases). The CDR3 has 15 residues. Deletions cut 11 bases from V and 0 bases from J, with 19 bases between. Germline values: CDR1 ENHRY, CDR2 SYGVKD. The CDR3 loop is CASLPAQTANYGYTF. In nucleotides, the CDR3 is TGTGCCTCCCTCCCGGCTCAGACAGCTAACTATGGCTACACCTTC.

The genes are TRBV6-6 and TRBJ2-5; D remains unclear. Trimming cost V 0 bases and J 1 base, with 9 bases left between them. Germline loops: CDR1 MNHNY, CDR2 SVGAGI (reference sequence). The CDR3 runs 15 residues. This chain's CDR3 is CASSYSGRVQETQYF. The CDR3 DNA is TGTGCCAGCAGTTACTCGGGTAGGGTCCAAGAGACCCAGTACTTC.

The chain couples TRBV4-2 to TRBJ2-1; 7 bases line up with TRBD1. Germline V lookup: CDR1 LGHNA, CDR2 YNFKEQ. This CDR3 region has 16 residues. Trimming took 1 base from V and 4 from J; bases not matched to a gene: 7. CDR3 sequence (DNA): TGTGCCAGCAGCCAAGGGGCAAAGGGGGCTTACAATGAGCAGTTCTTC. Protein sequence: CASSQGAKGAYNEQFF.

The table lists this clonotype with a few counts. The rearrangement links TRBV29-1 to TRBJ1-2; TRBD1 might be the D (6 bases). The CDR3 loop spans 14 amino acids. The ends were cut back, 0 bases at V and 5 bases at J, with 13 bases in the middle. From germline, CDR1 is SQVTM and CDR2 ANQGSEA. CDR3 protein: CSVEEGGSRYGYTF. Written as DNA, the CDR3 is TGCAGCGTTGAAGAAGGGGGGTCTCGTTATGGCTACACCTTC.

This clonotype was seen a handful of times. The final CDR3 position lacks the conserved phenylalanine or tryptophan, pointing to a likely read error. CDR3 sequence reads: CSVHGQGNEQFV. DNA of the CDR3: TGCAGCGTCCATGGACAGGGGAATGAGCAGTTCGTC. The chain uses TRBV29-1 and TRBJ2-1; TRBD1 agrees at 9 bases. The CDR3 covers 12 residues. The germline V gene encodes CDR1 SQVTM and CDR2 ANQGSEA. V trimming: 6 bases; J trimming: 7 bases; junction bases outside the gene matches: 4.

The chain links TRBV21-1 to TRBJ1-5; no DNA check was done on the table's D call, TRBD1. TRBV21-1 is a known pseudogene. The CDR3 runs 16 residues. The CDR3 sequence is CASSLTGDYSNQPQHF. The CDR3 coding sequence is TGTGCCAGCAGTCTGACAGGGGATTATAGCAATCAGCCCCAGCATTTT.

The V gene is TRBV6-6, the J gene TRBJ2-7, with D maybe TRBD1 (5 bases). CDR1 and CDR2 (germline): MNHNY, SVGAGI (reference sequence). The CDR3 length is 14 residues. Trimming left V 6 bases short and J 6 bases short, with 18 bases between. For the CDR3, the DNA is TGTGCCAGCAGCCCCGCCGGCAGGGCCACCGAGCAGTACTTC. It specifies CASSPAGRATEQYF.

About this clonotype itself: Germline is not matched at one junction end, which may reflect a read error. The chain joins TRBV3-1 to TRBJ2-4, with D tentatively TRBD1 (5 bases). Germline-derived CDR1 and CDR2 are LGHDT and YNNKEL (reference sequence). The length of the CDR3 is 15 residues. The CDR3 sequence is CASGQDSTAKNIQYF. The CDR3 nucleotides are TGTGCCAGCGGCCAAGACAGTACAGCCAAAAACATTCAGTACTTC.

This clonotype was recorded a few times. One end of the junction fails to match germline, which may point to a read error. This chain uses TRBV24-1 with TRBJ2-1; 9 bases match TRBD1. CDR1 and CDR2 from the germline V gene are KGHDR and SFDVKD. The CDR3 runs 16 residues. The CDR3 DNA reads as TGTGCCACCAGTGACCCCGGACAGGGGCTCGTCAATGAGCTGTTCTTC. It codes for CATSDPGQGLVNELFF.

The table lists this clonotype with a few counts. CDR3 residues: CSVEGSGTDTQYF. In DNA form, the CDR3 reads TGCAGCGTTGAGGGTAGCGGAACAGATACGCAGTATTTT. The chain has TRBV29-1 and TRBJ2-3, with D perhaps matching TRBD2 (6 bases). CDR1 and CDR2 from the germline V gene are SQVTM and ANQGSEA. CDR3 size: 13 residues. Between the trimmed V and J ends, which lost 3 bases and 3 bases, there was a span of 10 bases.

The chain couples TRBV27 to TRBJ2-7, with D tentatively TRBD1 (5 bases). Germline lookup yields CDR1 MNHEY and CDR2 SMNVEV (reference sequence). Deletions cut 6 bases from V and 3 bases from J, with 12 bases between. The CDR3 covers 13 residues. In nucleotides, the CDR3 is TGTGCCAGCAGCCCAGACAGCTTCTACGAGCAGTACTTC. It encodes CASSPDSFYEQYF.

This clonotype appeared once. This chain connects TRBV29-1 to TRBJ2-5; possibly TRBD1 for D (6 bases). The V gene's germline CDR1 is SQVTM and CDR2 ANQGSEA. The V end lost 4 bases, the J end lost 5 bases, and 11 bases lay between the germline ends. This CDR3 contains 12 residues. CDR3 in DNA: TGCAGCGTTGGGGGGCCGGAGGAGACCCAGTACTTC. It codes for CSVGGPEETQYF.

This chain connects TRBV12-3 or TRBV12-4 to TRBJ1-6; D is perhaps TRBD1 (6 bases). This CDR3 region has 14 residues. Between the trimmed V and J ends, which lost 5 bases and 6 bases, there was a span of 11 bases. The chain's CDR3 is CASSQQGPNSPLHF. CDR3 nucleotide sequence: TGTGCCAGCAGTCAACAGGGCCCTAATTCACCCCTCCACTTT.

The V gene is TRBV4-3, the J gene TRBJ1-2; D is ambiguous. Germline CDR1 and CDR2: LGHNA and YSLEER. The CDR3 runs 14 residues. V dropped 0 bases and J dropped 7 bases, with 12 bases sitting between them. As DNA, the CDR3 is TGCGCCAGCAGCCAAGACGAGGGTAGAGGTGGCTACACCTTC. Protein sequence: CASSQDEGRGGYTF.

V gene TRBV6-1 combines with J gene TRBJ2-7; D may be TRBD1 or TRBD2 (5 bases each). CDR3 length: 13 amino acids. V was shortened by 2 bases and J by 2 bases, with 7 bases between the two germline ends. Per the germline V gene, CDR1 is MNHNS and CDR2 is SASEGT. CDR3 sequence: CASSEMGAYEQYF. CDR3 DNA: TGTGCCAGCAGTGAAATGGGGGCCTACGAGCAGTACTTC.

The chain carries TRBV29-1 and TRBJ2-3, with TRBD2 matching over 8 bases. The CDR3 is 13 residues long. Per the germline V gene, CDR1 is SQVTM and CDR2 is ANQGSEA. J lost 4 bases, V lost 7 bases, and 7 bases had no gene match. The CDR3 nucleotides read TGCAGCGCCGGGGGGGGCCCAGCAGATACGCAGTATTTT. Its translation is CSAGGGPADTQYF.

CDR3 sequence reads: CASRQGLSNQPQHF. The CDR3 DNA is TGTGCCAGCAGACAGGGCTTAAGCAATCAGCCCCAGCATTTT. The V and J genes are TRBV7-2 and TRBJ1-5; D is perhaps TRBD1 (6 bases). Trimming removed 6 bases at V and 1 base at J, with 10 bases between. CDR3 length: 14 amino acids. Germline V gene sequence: CDR1 SGHTA, CDR2 FQGNSA.

The V call is TRBV10-3, the J call TRBJ2-1; D may match TRBD1 or TRBD2 (6 bases each). The CDR3 spans 14 residues. Germline CDR1 and CDR2: ENHRY and SYGVKD. Trimming left V 2 bases short and J 7 bases short, with 12 bases between. CDR3 sequence (DNA): TGTGCCATCAGTGAGGTGGGGGCGGGAAATGAGCAGTTCTTC. As protein: CAISEVGAGNEQFF.

The chain employs TRBV21-1 and TRBJ2-1; whether TRBD1, the table's D call, matches the DNA was not checked. TRBV21-1 corresponds to a pseudogene. The CDR3 runs to 15 residues. CDR3 coding DNA: TGTGCCAGCAGCCACCCGACAGGGGGATACAATGAGCAGTTCTTC. Translating gives CASSHPTGGYNEQFF.

This clonotype was detected many times. The chain couples TRBV12-3 or TRBV12-4 to TRBJ1-4; no clear D. The CDR3 has 14 residues. Trimming shortened V by 6 bases and J by 0 bases, and 8 bases separated the two germline ends. The CDR3, as DNA: TGTGCCAGCAGCTACGGAACAACTAATGAAAAACTGTTTTTT. This sequence encodes CASSYGTTNEKLFF.

The V call is TRBV6-2 or TRBV6-3, the J call TRBJ2-5, with D hard to call. With the DNA end fitting TRBJ2-7 better, the J assignment may be wrong. The CDR3 loop spans 12 amino acids. The V gene's germline CDR1 is MNHEY and CDR2 SVGEGT. The CDR3 DNA follows: TGTGCCAGCAGTTACTTGAGTGGCGAGCAGTACTTC. Translated: CASSYLSGEQYF.